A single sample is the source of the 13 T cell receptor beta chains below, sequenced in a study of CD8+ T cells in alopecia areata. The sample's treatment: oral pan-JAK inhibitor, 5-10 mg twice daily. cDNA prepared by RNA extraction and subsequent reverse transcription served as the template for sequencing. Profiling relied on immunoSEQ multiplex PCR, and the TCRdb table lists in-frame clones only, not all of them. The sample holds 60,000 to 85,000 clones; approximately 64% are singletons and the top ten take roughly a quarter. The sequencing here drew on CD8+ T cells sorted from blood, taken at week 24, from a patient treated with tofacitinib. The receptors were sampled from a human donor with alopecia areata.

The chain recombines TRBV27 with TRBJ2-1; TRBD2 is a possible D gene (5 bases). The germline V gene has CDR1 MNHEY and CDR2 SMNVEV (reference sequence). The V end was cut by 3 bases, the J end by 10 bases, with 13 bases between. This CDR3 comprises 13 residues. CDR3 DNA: TGTGCCAGCAGTTTCCCCGGGAATAGCGAGCAGTTCTTC. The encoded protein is CASSFPGNSEQFF.

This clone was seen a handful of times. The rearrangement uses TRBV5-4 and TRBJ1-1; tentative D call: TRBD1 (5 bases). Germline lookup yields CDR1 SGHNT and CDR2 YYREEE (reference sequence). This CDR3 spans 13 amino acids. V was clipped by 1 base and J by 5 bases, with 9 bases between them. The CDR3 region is CASSLFGGTEAFF. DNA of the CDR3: TGTGCCAGCAGCTTGTTTGGGGGTACTGAAGCTTTCTTT.

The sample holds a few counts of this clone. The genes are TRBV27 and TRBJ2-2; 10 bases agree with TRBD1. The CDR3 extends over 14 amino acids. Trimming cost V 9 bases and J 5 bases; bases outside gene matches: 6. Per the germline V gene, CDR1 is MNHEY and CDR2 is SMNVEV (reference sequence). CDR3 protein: CASPPDRGTGELFF. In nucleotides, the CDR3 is TGTGCCAGTCCCCCGGACAGGGGGACCGGGGAGCTGTTTTTT.

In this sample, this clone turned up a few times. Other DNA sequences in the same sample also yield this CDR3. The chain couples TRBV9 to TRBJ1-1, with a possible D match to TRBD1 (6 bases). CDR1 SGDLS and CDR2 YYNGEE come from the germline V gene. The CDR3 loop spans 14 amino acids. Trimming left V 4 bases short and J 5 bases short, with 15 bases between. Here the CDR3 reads CASSPGGGRTEAFF. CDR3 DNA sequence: TGTGCCAGCAGCCCCGGAGGGGGGAGGACTGAAGCTTTCTTT.

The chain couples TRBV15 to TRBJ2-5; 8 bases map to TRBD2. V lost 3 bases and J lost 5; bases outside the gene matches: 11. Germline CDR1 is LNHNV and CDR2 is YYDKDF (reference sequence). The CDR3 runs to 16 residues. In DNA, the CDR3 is TGTGCCACCAGCAGTTTCCTTCGGGAGGGAGAGGAGACCCAGTACTTC. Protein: CATSSFLREGEETQYF. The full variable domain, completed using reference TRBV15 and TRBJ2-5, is DAMVIQNPRYQVTQFGKPVTLSCSQTLNHNVMYWYQQKSSQAPKLLFHYYDKDFNNEADTPDNFQSRRPNTSFCFLDIRSPGLGDTAMYLCATSSFLREGEETQYFGPGTRLLVL.

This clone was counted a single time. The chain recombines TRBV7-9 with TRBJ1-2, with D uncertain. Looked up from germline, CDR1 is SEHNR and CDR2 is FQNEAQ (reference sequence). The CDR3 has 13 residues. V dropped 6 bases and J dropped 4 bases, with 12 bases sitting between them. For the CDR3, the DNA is TGTGCCAGCAGGGAGGGTCCTGCCTATGGCTACACCTTC. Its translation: CASREGPAYGYTF.

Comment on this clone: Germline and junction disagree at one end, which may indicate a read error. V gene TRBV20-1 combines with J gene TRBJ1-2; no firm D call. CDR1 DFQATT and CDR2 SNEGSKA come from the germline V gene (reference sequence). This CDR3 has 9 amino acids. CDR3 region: CSAKIGQNF. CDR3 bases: TGCAGTGCTAAGATTGGGCAGAACTTC.

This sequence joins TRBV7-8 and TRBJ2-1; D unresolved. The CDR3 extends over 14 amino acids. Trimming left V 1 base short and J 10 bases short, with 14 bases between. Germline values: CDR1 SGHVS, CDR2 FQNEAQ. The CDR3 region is CASSLVVDLREQFF. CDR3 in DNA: TGTGCCAGCAGCTTAGTGGTGGATTTACGGGAGCAGTTCTTC.

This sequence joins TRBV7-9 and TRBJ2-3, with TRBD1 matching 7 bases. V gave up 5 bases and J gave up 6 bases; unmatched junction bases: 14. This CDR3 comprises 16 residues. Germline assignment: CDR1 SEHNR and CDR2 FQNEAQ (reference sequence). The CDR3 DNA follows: TGTGCCAGCAGCCTAATGCTGACAGGGTATGAGGATACGCAGTATTTT. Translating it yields CASSLMLTGYEDTQYF.

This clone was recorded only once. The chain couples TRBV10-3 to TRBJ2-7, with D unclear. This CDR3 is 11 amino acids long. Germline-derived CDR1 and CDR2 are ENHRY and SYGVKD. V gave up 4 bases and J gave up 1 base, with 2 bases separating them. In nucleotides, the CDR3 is TGTGCCATCAGTGGGTCCTACGAGCAGTACTTC. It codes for CAISGSYEQYF.

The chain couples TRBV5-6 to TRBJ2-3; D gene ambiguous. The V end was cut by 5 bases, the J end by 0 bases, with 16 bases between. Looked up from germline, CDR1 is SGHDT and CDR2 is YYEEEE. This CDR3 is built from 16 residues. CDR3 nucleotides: TGTGCCAGCAGACTTCGGGTGCGCCCAAGCACAGATACGCAGTATTTT. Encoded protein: CASRLRVRPSTDTQYF.

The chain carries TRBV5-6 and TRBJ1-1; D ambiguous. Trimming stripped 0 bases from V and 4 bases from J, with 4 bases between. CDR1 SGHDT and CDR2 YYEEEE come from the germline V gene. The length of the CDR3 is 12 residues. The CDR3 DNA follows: TGTGCCAGCAGCTTGGTACGCACTGAAGCTTTCTTT. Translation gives CASSLVRTEAFF.

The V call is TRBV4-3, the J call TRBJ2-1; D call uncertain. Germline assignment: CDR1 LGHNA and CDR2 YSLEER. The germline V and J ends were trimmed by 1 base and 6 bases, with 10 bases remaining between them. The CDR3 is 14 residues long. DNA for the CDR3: TGCGCCAGCAGCCAAGTGACCAGCTCCAATGAGCAGTTCTTC. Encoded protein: CASSQVTSSNEQFF.